This is a list of T cell receptor beta chains from one sample in a study of regulatory T cells in long-lasting Graves disease. TCRdb re-analysed the multiplex PCR reads in MiXCR, keeping a single row per CDR3 protein. The table has 600,000 to 850,000 distinct CDR3 sequences, around 30% seen once; the top ten hold about 40%. The sequencing used peripheral blood mononuclear cells (PBMCs), collected when the disease was refractory, from a patient treated with antithyroid drugs. The receptor source for this set is a female donor with Graves disease. Both conserved end residues are part of each CDR3. A D gene is named only where the DNA matches it firmly. Some rows mark clone size as missing; the rest say once, few, many or name a class of expanded clone.

D gene	clone size	V gene	J gene	CDR3 protein	CDR3 DNA
NA	few	TRBV29-1	TRBJ1-3	CSVEVVGRGNTIYF	TGCAGCGTTGAAGTAGTGGGGCGAGGAAACACCATATATTTT
NA	NA	TRBV12-3/TRBV12-4	TRBJ1-4	CASSLILGQSTNEKLFF	TGTGCCAGCAGTTTGATTCTCGGACAGTCAACTAATGAAAAACTGTTTTTT
TRBD1	few	TRBV12-3/TRBV12-4	TRBJ1-3	CASSGGRGTGGRNTIYF	TGTGCCAGCAGTGGGGGGCGTGGGACAGGAGGAAGAAACACCATATATTTT
NA	many	TRBV6-5	TRBJ1-5	CASSYTDSRNQPQHF	TGTGCCAGCAGTTACACGGACAGCCGCAATCAGCCCCAGCATTTT
TRBD1	few	TRBV5-1	TRBJ2-7	CASSNTGTGFHEQYF	TGCGCCAGCAGCAATACCGGGACAGGGTTCCACGAGCAGTACTTC
NA	NA	TRBV9	TRBJ1-2	CASSVGNLVGYTF	TGTGCCAGCAGCGTAGGTAATTTGGTTGGCTACACCTTC
NA	many	TRBV2	TRBJ1-1	CASSEALWTEAFF	TGTGCCAGCAGTGAAGCCCTCTGGACAGAAGCTTTCTTT
NA	NA	TRBV10-3	TRBJ2-3	CAISPDVSTDTQYF	TGTGCCATCAGCCCCGACGTGAGCACAGATACGCAGTATTTT
TRBD1	NA	TRBV27	TRBJ1-5	CATGDRAFNQPQHF	TGTGCCACCGGAGACAGGGCTTTCAATCAGCCCCAGCATTTT
NA	few	TRBV19	TRBJ1-6	CASSISRTVNSPLHF	TGTGCCAGTAGTATTTCTAGGACGGTTAATTCACCCCTCCACTTT
NA	NA	TRBV28	TRBJ2-3	CASWPTAPPEPTQYF	TGTGCCAGCTGGCCAACGGCTCCCCCCGAACCTACGCAGTATTTT
NA	NA	TRBV19	TRBJ1-1	CASSIVGAVEAFF	TGTGCCAGTAGTATAGTAGGGGCGGTTGAAGCTTTCTTT
NA	NA	TRBV2	TRBJ1-4	CASSFSWGNEKLFF	TGTGCCAGCAGTTTTAGTTGGGGCAATGAAAAACTGTTTTTT
NA	NA	TRBV30	TRBJ1-5	CAWTSGLGGNQPQHF	TGTGCCTGGACATCCGGACTTGGGGGCAATCAGCCCCAGCATTTT
TRBD1	NA	TRBV29-1	TRBJ1-4	CSVAEGAGEKLFF	TGCAGCGTCGCTGAGGGGGCCGGGGAAAAACTGTTTTTT
TRBD1	NA	TRBV12-3/TRBV12-4	TRBJ2-7	CASSADRGLSYEQYF	TGTGCCAGCAGTGCTGACAGGGGACTTTCCTACGAGCAGTACTTC
TRBD1	few	TRBV3-1	TRBJ1-1	CASSPPTGAPTEAFF	TGTGCCAGCAGCCCCCCGACAGGGGCGCCCACTGAAGCTTTCTTT
TRBD2	NA	TRBV9	TRBJ2-5	CASSGPGGAVQETQYF	TGTGCCAGCAGCGGTCCGGGGGGGGCGGTACAAGAGACCCAGTACTTC
NA	few	TRBV18	TRBJ2-5	CASSPVKGETQYF	TGTGCCAGCTCACCAGTCAAGGGAGAGACCCAGTACTTC
TRBD2	NA	TRBV12-3/TRBV12-4	TRBJ2-7	CASSLGGGLYEQYF	TGTGCCAGCAGTTTAGGGGGGGGACTCTACGAGCAGTACTTC
NA	many	TRBV5-5	TRBJ2-5	CASSRMTDYQETQYF	TGTGCCAGCAGCAGGATGACAGATTACCAAGAGACCCAGTACTTC
TRBD1	NA	TRBV6-1	TRBJ2-3	CASSGDRAQPYFRTDTQYF	TGTGCCAGCAGTGGGGACAGGGCCCAGCCATACTTTCGCACAGATACGCAGTATTTT
TRBD1	NA	TRBV30	TRBJ1-4	CACRDRGGTNEKLFF	TGTGCCTGTAGGGACAGGGGAGGTACTAATGAAAAACTGTTTTTT
TRBD2	NA	TRBV5-4	TRBJ2-2	CASSLKLAGGYTGELFF	TGTGCCAGCAGCTTGAAACTAGCGGGAGGGTACACCGGGGAGCTGTTTTTT
NA	many	TRBV6-1	TRBJ1-1	CASTPGGEAFF	TGTGCCAGCACGCCGGGGGGTGAAGCTTTCTTT
TRBD1	many	TRBV28	TRBJ1-1	CASRAGGTEAFF	TGTGCCAGCAGGGCAGGGGGGACTGAAGCTTTCTTT
NA	few	TRBV28	TRBJ1-5	CASRPAGNQPQHF	TGTGCCAGCAGGCCCGCGGGCAATCAGCCCCAGCATTTT
NA	NA	TRBV19	TRBJ2-5	CASSMDSEETQYF	TGTGCCAGTAGTATGGACAGCGAAGAGACCCAGTACTTC
TRBD1	many	TRBV28	TRBJ1-2	CASSSWTGGNYGYTF	TGTGCCAGCAGTTCTTGGACAGGGGGCAACTATGGCTACACCTTC
TRBD1	many	TRBV2	TRBJ1-2	CASSEDRQGGPYGYTF	TGTGCCAGCAGTGAGGACAGGCAGGGAGGGCCCTATGGCTACACCTTC
TRBD1	once	TRBV7-9	TRBJ1-4	CASSWTGPEKLFF	TGTGCCAGCAGCTGGACAGGGCCCGAAAAACTGTTTTTT
TRBD1	few	TRBV12-3/TRBV12-4	TRBJ2-5	CASSLSRKTGVGETQYF	TGTGCCAGCAGTTTATCAAGAAAGACAGGGGTGGGGGAGACCCAGTACTTC
TRBD2	NA	TRBV20-1	TRBJ2-7	CSARDPRGRYHEQYF	TGCAGTGCTAGAGATCCTCGCGGGAGGTACCACGAGCAGTACTTC
NA	NA	TRBV5-6	TRBJ2-5	CASSLAVLSPGETQYF	TGTGCCAGCAGCTTGGCCGTACTAAGCCCGGGGGAGACCCAGTACTTC
NA	few	TRBV11-2	TRBJ1-1	CASSLGRLNEAFF	TGTGCCAGCAGCTTAGGGAGGTTAAATGAAGCTTTCTTT
TRBD1	once	TRBV9	TRBJ2-7	CASSVEGTGRYEQYF	TGTGCCAGCAGCGTAGAGGGGACAGGGCGCTACGAGCAGTACTTC
NA	once	TRBV4-1	TRBJ2-2	CASTHRDFSGELFF	TGCGCCAGCACCCACAGGGATTTTAGCGGGGAGCTGTTTTTT
NA	few	TRBV18	TRBJ1-1	CASSPFPGMNTEAFF	TGTGCCAGCTCACCTTTCCCGGGCATGAACACTGAAGCTTTCTTT
NA	few	TRBV12-3/TRBV12-4	TRBJ1-2	CASQSEGGGYTF	TGTGCCAGCCAGTCGGAGGGGGGAGGCTACACCTTC
TRBD1	NA	TRBV12-5	TRBJ2-2	CASGLVRGPRTGELFF	TGTGCTAGTGGTTTGGTAAGGGGGCCGCGGACCGGGGAGCTGTTTTTT
TRBD1	few	TRBV4-1	TRBJ1-6	CASSQPDRGSYNSPLHF	TGCGCCAGCAGCCAACCCGACAGGGGATCCTATAATTCACCCCTCCACTTT
NA	NA	TRBV9	TRBJ1-3	CASSVDPHRAGNTIYF	TGTGCCAGCAGCGTAGATCCCCACAGGGCTGGAAACACCATATATTTT
TRBD1	NA	TRBV7-3	TRBJ1-2	CASSLGTGGKDGYTF	TGTGCCAGCAGCCTCGGGACAGGGGGAAAGGATGGCTACACCTTC
TRBD1	NA	TRBV15	TRBJ1-5	CATSRDPGQTISNQPQHF	TGTGCCACCAGCAGAGATCCGGGACAGACTATTAGCAATCAGCCCCAGCATTTT
NA	NA	TRBV6-1	TRBJ1-2	CASSSKRGQNYGYTF	TGTGCCAGCAGCTCCAAACGGGGGCAAAACTATGGCTACACCTTC
NA	NA	TRBV6-1	TRBJ1-4	CASSNGGTTNEKLFF	TGTGCCAGCTCTAACGGGGGGACAACTAATGAAAAACTGTTTTTT
NA	few	TRBV3-1	TRBJ2-6	CASSRLSSGANVLTF	TGTGCCAGCAGCCGGCTGAGCTCTGGGGCCAACGTCCTGACTTTC
NA	many	TRBV28	TRBJ2-5	CASSPPGRGETQYF	TGTGCCAGCAGCCCCCCGGGGAGGGGGGAGACCCAGTACTTC
TRBD1	few	TRBV19	TRBJ1-1	CASSTPGQANTEAFF	TGTGCCAGTAGCACCCCGGGACAGGCGAACACTGAAGCTTTCTTT
TRBD2	few	TRBV5-1	TRBJ2-7	CASSWGTNSYEQYF	TGCGCCAGCAGCTGGGGGACTAACTCCTACGAGCAGTACTTC
NA	many	TRBV28	TRBJ1-1	CASSSWDTSNTEAFF	TGTGCCAGCAGCTCGTGGGACACTTCGAACACTGAAGCTTTCTTT
NA	NA	TRBV20-1	TRBJ2-1	CSAGAGPPADEQFF	TGCAGTGCTGGGGCGGGGCCCCCGGCCGATGAGCAGTTCTTC
TRBD1	few	TRBV27	TRBJ1-2	CASSPTSQGAIYGYTF	TGTGCCAGCAGTCCGACATCCCAGGGGGCGATCTATGGCTACACCTTC
TRBD2	NA	TRBV18	TRBJ2-7	CASSQGLAGKVEQYF	TGTGCCAGCTCTCAAGGACTAGCGGGAAAGGTCGAGCAGTACTTC
NA	many	TRBV12-3/TRBV12-4	TRBJ1-5	CASSSLQGNQPQHF	TGTGCCAGCAGTTCATTACAGGGCAATCAGCCCCAGCATTTT
TRBD1	NA	TRBV7-2	TRBJ1-5	CASNSAGTGDQPQHF	TGTGCCAGCAACTCCGCCGGGACAGGAGATCAGCCCCAGCATTTT
TRBD1	once	TRBV28	TRBJ2-2	CASSPDRDGTGELFF	TGTGCCAGCAGCCCTGACAGGGACGGCACCGGGGAGCTGTTTTTT
TRBD1	NA	TRBV4-1	TRBJ1-4	CASSQVPLGTGGETNEKLFF	TGCGCCAGCAGCCAAGTGCCTCTCGGGACAGGGGGGGAGACTAATGAAAAACTGTTTTTT
NA	NA	TRBV27	TRBJ2-5	CASSKDETQYF	TGTGCCAGCAGTAAAGATGAGACCCAGTACTTC